This T cell receptor beta chain was identified during a study of blood T cell repertoires in COVID-19. Study-wide background: T cells, B-cell-depleted T cells, or PBMCs supplied cDNA or gDNA.

Per the study methods: By means of reference gene primer amplification, nucleated cell counts were estimated. The assay was immunoSEQ multiplex PCR, and TCRdb's table has in-frame clones only and misses some. V, J and clone size reflect that table, while D and trimming were determined from the DNA. The sample has under 500,000 clones, 85% to 90% seen once. The study recruited people aged about 18 to 95 years across around 24 US areas. Between the trimmed V and J ends, which lost 3 bases and 7 bases, there was a span of 17 bases. The CDR3 contains 15 residues. Germline loops: CDR1 KGHDR, CDR2 SFDVKD. This sequence joins TRBV24-1 and TRBJ1-2, with TRBD1 as a possible D gene (5 bases). This clonotype was sampled from a man aged 30 to 39 who had recovered from COVID-19. Sequencing used PBMCs or T cells enriched from blood (not recorded which). The DNA of the CDR3 is TGTGCCACCAGTGATCCCGGGACTGTGGAAGGTGGCTACACCTTC. Protein: CATSDPGTVEGGYTF.